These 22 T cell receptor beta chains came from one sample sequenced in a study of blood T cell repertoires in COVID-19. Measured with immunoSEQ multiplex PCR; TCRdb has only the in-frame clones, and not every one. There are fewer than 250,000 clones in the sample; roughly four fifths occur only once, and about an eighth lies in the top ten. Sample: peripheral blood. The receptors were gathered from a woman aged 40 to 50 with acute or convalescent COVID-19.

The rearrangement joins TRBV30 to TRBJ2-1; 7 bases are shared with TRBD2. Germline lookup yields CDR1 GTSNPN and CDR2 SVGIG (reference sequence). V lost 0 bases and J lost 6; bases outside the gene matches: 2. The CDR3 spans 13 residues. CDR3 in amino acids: CAWSVWGGNEQFF. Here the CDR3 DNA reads TGTGCCTGGAGTGTCTGGGGGGGCAATGAGCAGTTCTTC.

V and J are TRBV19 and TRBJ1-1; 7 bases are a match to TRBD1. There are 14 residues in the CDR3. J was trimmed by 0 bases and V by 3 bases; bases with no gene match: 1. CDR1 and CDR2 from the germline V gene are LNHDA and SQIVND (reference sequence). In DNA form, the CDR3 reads TGTGCCAGTAGTATTGGACAGGTGAACACTGAAGCTTTCTTT. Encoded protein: CASSIGQVNTEAFF.

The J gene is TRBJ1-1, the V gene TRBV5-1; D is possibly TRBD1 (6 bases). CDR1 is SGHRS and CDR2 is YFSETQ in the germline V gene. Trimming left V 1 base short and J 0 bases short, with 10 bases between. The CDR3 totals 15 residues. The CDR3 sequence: CASSLISGVNTEAFF. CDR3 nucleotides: TGCGCCAGCAGCTTGATTTCAGGGGTGAACACTGAAGCTTTCTTT. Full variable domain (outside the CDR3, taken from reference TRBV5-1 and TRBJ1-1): KAGVTQTPRYLIKTRGQQVTLSCSPISGHRSVSWYQQTPGQGLQFLFEYFSETQRNKGNFPGRFSGRQFSNSRSEMNVSTLELGDSALYLCASSLISGVNTEAFFGQGTRLTVV.

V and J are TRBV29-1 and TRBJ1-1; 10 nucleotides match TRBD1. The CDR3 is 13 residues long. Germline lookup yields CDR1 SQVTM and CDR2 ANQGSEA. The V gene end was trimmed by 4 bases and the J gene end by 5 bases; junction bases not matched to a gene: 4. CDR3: CSVVGQGRTEAFF. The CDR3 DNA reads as TGCAGCGTTGTGGGACAGGGGAGGACTGAAGCTTTCTTT.

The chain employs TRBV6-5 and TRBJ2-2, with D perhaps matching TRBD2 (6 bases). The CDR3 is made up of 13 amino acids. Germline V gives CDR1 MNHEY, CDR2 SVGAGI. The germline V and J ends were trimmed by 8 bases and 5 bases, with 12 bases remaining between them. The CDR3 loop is CASWRGATGELFF. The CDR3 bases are TGTGCCAGCTGGAGGGGAGCAACCGGGGAGCTGTTTTTT.

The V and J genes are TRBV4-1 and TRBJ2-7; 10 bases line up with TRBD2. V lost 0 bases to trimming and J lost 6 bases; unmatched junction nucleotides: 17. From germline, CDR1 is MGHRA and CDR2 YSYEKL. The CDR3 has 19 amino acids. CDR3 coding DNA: TGCGCCAGCAGCCAAGAGTCTGGTACTAGCGGGAAGGAATCTCGCGAGCAGTACTTC. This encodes CASSQESGTSGKESREQYF.

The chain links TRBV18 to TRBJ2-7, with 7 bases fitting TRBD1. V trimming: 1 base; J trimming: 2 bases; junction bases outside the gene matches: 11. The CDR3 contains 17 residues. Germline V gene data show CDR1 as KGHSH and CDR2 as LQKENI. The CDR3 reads CASSPRSSGGDPYEQYF. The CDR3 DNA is TGTGCCAGCTCACCACGGAGCTCAGGGGGAGATCCCTACGAGCAGTACTTC.

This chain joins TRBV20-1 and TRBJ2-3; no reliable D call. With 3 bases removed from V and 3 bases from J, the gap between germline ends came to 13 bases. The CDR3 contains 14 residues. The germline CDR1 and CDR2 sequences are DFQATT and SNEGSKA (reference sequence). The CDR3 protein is CSASPLVETDTQYF. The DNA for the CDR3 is TGCAGTGCTAGTCCTTTAGTTGAAACAGATACGCAGTATTTT.

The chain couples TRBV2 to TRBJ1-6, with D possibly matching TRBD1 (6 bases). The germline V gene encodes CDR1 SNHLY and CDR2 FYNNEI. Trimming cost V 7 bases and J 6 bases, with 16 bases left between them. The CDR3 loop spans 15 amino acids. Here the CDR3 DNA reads TGTGCCAGCACTCGGGTGACAGGAAGTAATTCACCCCTCCACTTT. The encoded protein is CASTRVTGSNSPLHF.

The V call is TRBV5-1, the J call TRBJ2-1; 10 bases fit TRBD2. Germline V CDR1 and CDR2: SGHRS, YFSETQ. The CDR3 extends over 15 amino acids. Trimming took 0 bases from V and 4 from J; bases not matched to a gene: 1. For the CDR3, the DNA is TGCGCCAGCAGCTTGGGACTAGCGGGTTACAATGAGCAGTTCTTC. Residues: CASSLGLAGYNEQFF.

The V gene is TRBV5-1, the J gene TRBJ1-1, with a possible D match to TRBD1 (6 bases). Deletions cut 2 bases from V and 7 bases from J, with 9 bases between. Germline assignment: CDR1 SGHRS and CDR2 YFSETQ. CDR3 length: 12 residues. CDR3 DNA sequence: TGCGCCAGCAGCTTCCAGGACAGTGAAGCTTTCTTT. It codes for CASSFQDSEAFF.

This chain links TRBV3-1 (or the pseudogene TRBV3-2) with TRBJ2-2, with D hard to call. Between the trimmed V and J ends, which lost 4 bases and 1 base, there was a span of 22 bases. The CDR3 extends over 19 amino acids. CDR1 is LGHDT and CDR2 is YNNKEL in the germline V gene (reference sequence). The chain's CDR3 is CASSPRLESDSKNTGELFF. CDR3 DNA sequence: TGTGCCAGCAGCCCTCGTTTGGAGTCCGATTCTAAGAACACCGGGGAGCTGTTTTTT.

CDR3 amino acids: CASSYSSRVEKLFF. CDR3 in DNA: TGTGCCAGCAGTTACTCGTCTCGAGTTGAAAAACTGTTTTTT. This chain links TRBV6-2 or TRBV6-3 with TRBJ1-4; D ambiguous. The V end was cut by 0 bases, the J end by 7 bases, with 9 bases between. Germline V gene sequence: CDR1 MNHEY, CDR2 SVGEGT. CDR3 length: 14 residues.

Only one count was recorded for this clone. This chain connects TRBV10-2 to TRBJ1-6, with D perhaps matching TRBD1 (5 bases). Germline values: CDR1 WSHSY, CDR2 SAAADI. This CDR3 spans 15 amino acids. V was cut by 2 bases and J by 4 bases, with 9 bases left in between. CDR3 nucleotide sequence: TGCGCCAGCAGTGAGAGCGGGGGGTATAATTCACCCCTCCACTTT. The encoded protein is CASSESGGYNSPLHF.

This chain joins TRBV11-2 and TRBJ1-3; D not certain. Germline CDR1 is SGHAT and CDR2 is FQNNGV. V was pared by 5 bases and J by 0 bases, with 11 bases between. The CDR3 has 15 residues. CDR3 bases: TGTGCCAGCAGCGCTAACAGTGCCTCTGGAAACACCATATATTTT. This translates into CASSANSASGNTIYF.

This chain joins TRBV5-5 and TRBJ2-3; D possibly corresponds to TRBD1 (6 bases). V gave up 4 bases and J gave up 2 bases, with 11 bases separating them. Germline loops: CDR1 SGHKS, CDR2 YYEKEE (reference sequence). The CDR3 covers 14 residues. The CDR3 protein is CASSKQGDTDTQYF. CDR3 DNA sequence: TGTGCCAGCAGCAAACAGGGTGACACAGATACGCAGTATTTT. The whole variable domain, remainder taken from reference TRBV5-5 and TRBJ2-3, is DAGVTQSPTHLIKTRGQQVTLRCSPISGHKSVSWYQQVLGQGPQFIFQYYEKEERGRGNFPDRFSARQFPNYSSELNVNALLLGDSALYLCASSKQGDTDTQYFGPGTRLTVL.

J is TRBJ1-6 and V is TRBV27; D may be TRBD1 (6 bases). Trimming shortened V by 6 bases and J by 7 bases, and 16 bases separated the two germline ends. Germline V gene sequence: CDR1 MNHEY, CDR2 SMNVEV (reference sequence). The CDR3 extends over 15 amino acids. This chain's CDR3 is CASRGEGHRNSPLHF. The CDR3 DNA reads TGTGCCAGCAGGGGCGAGGGACATAGGAATTCACCCCTCCACTTT.

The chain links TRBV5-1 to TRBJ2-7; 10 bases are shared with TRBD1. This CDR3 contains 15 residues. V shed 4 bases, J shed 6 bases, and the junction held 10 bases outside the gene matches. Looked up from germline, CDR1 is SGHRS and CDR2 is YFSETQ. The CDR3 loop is CASSDPGQGPGEQYF. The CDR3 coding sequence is TGCGCCAGCAGCGACCCGGGACAGGGGCCGGGCGAGCAGTACTTC.

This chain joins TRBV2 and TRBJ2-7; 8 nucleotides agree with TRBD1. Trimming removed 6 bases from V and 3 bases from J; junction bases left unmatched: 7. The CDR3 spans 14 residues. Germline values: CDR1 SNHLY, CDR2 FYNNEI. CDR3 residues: CASRTGGSLYEQYF. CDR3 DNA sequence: TGTGCCAGCAGAACAGGGGGATCACTCTACGAGCAGTACTTC.

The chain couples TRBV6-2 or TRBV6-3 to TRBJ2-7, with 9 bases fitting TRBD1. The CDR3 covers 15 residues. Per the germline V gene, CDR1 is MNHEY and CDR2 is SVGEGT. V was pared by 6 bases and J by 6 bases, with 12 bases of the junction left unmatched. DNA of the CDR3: TGTGCCAGCAGCCTATTCCGGGACAGGGTCTTCGAGCAGTACTTC. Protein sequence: CASSLFRDRVFEQYF.

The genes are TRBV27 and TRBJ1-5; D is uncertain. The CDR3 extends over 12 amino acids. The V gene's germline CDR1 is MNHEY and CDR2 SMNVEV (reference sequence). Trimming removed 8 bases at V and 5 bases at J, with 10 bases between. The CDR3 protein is CASRRGDQPQHF. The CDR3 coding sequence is TGTGCCAGCCGCCGCGGTGATCAGCCCCAGCATTTT.

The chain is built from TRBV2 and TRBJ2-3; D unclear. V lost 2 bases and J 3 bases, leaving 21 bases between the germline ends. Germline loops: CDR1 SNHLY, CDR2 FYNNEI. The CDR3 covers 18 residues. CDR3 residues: CASSESLAWLDGTDTQYF. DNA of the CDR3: TGTGCCAGCAGTGAAAGCTTGGCTTGGCTAGATGGGACAGATACGCAGTATTTT.